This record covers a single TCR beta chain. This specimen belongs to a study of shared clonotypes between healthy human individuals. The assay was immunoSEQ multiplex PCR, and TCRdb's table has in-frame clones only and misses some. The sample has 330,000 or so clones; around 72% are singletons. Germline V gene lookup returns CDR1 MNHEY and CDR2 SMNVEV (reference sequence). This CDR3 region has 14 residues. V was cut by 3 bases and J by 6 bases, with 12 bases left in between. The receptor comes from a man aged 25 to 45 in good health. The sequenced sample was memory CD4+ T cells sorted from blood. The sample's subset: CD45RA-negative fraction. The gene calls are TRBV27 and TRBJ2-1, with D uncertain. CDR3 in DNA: TGTGCCAGCAGTTTTAGGCGGCAGGCCAATGAGCAGTTCTTC. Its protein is CASSFRRQANEQFF.